This T cell receptor (beta chain) was obtained from a study of T cell changes during pregnancy in multiple sclerosis. Repertoires were generated with immunoSEQ multiplex PCR, while TCRdb's copy carries only in-frame clones and drops some. Here the sample spans 40,000 to 45,000 clones, 70% to 90% being singletons. Germline V CDR1 and CDR2: LNHDA, SQIVND (reference sequence). CDR3 size: 16 residues. V lost 3 bases to trimming and J lost 3 bases; unmatched junction nucleotides: 5. The specimen was CD4+ T cells from peripheral blood mononuclear cells, collected in the first trimester of pregnancy. The clonotype comes from a female donor with multiple sclerosis, enrolled in a pregnancy study. The rearrangement uses TRBV19 and TRBJ2-1; 10 bases agree with TRBD1. Here the CDR3 reads CASSITGTGVYNEQFF. The DNA of the CDR3 is TGTGCCAGTAGTATCACCGGGACAGGGGTCTACAATGAGCAGTTCTTC. The full variable domain, in which reference TRBV19 and TRBJ2-1 provide the parts outside the CDR3, is DGGITQSPKYLFRKEGQNVTLSCEQNLNHDAMYWYRQDPGQGLRLIYYSQIVNDFQKGDIAEGYSVSREKKESFPLTVTSAQKNPTAFYLCASSITGTGVYNEQFFGPGTRLTVL.